The clone carrying this TCR beta chain was counted at least ten times. As yet, its antigen is unknown. Germline V gives CDR1 SGHTA, CDR2 FQGNSA. The CDR3 consists of 14 residues. V trimming: 6 bases; J trimming: 10 bases; junction bases outside the gene matches: 12. The data belong to a study of beta chain features in type 1 diabetes. About the study: When patients were set against healthy donors, age, gender and cell yields were similar.

Sorting gave populations that all exceeded 95% purity. Expressed TCRB transcripts were sequenced because the isolated RNA had all been reverse transcribed beforehand. Sequencing was performed with immunoSEQ multiplex PCR; in TCRdb, only in-frame clones are kept and a portion is missing. This table has around 240,000 clones, 9.6% appearing once. Overall study findings and caveats: When VDJ junctions were examined, type 1 diabetes patients showed fewer insertions and more deletions. The study found that naive, central memory and Treg TCRB repertoires appeared more similar in patients than in healthy donors.

V gene TRBV7-2 combines with J gene TRBJ2-1, with TRBD1 identical over 7 bases. Material for sequencing was naive CD4+ T cells from blood. This sequence originates from a woman between 18 and 30 years old in good health. The CDR3 protein is CASRRQGVDGEQFF. CDR3 nucleotides: TGTGCCAGCAGAAGACAGGGAGTTGATGGGGAGCAGTTCTTC.